What follows are 2 T cell receptor beta chains derived from one specimen sequenced in a study of T cell responses to AZD1222 COVID-19 vaccine. TCRdb keeps only in-frame clones here, not all; method: immunoSEQ multiplex PCR. Among about 45,000 clones listed, approximately 80% were seen once. Source: peripheral blood, taken 28 days after the second AZD1222 dose. The receptor set was obtained from an adult who received the AZD1222 COVID-19 vaccine.

The rearrangement joins TRBV18 to TRBJ2-7; 11 nucleotides line up with TRBD2. This CDR3 spans 14 amino acids. Germline CDR1 KGHSH, CDR2 LQKENI. Trimming cost V 3 bases and J 3 bases; bases outside gene matches: 1. This CDR3 is CASSPGTSGYEQYF. CDR3 nucleotides: TGTGCCAGCTCACCGGGGACTAGCGGCTACGAGCAGTACTTC. Complete variable domain (other parts from reference TRBV18 and TRBJ2-7): NAGVMQNPRHLVRRRGQEARLRCSPMKGHSHVYWYRQLPEEGLKFMVYLQKENIIDESGMPKERFSAEFPKEGPSILRIQQVVRGDSAAYFCASSPGTSGYEQYFGPGTRLTVT.

The V call is TRBV29-1, the J call TRBJ1-2; no firm D call. The CDR3 spans 13 residues. Germline V CDR1 and CDR2: SQVTM, ANQGSEA. V lost 0 bases to trimming and J lost 2 bases, with 7 bases between them. The CDR3 sequence is CSVEEWQNYGYTF. CDR3 nucleotides: TGCAGCGTTGAAGAGTGGCAGAACTATGGCTACACCTTC.